The 7 T cell receptor beta chains presented below share a single source sample, sequenced in a study of blood T cell repertoires in COVID-19 (dated by TCRdb to about 2020). The library was built by means of the immunoSEQ multiplex PCR assay. The clones in this table, taken by TCRdb from immuneACCESS, are in-frame only. Not every clone is retained; where verified, under half of the shortfall comes from an unresolved V gene, and the cause of the rest is unknown. Across this sample there are 70,000 to 100,000 clones, with 86% seen only once. More than 1% of the sample is in the top ten clones. The sequenced sample was peripheral blood. Receptor source: an elderly man with active or convalescent COVID-19.

The chain is built from TRBV12-3 or TRBV12-4 and TRBJ1-5; D unclear. V lost 3 bases and J lost 3, with 6 bases in between. This CDR3 contains 13 residues. The CDR3 protein is CASSLRNNQPQHF. As DNA, the CDR3 is TGTGCCAGCAGTTTGAGGAACAATCAGCCCCAGCATTTT.

The V gene is TRBV11-3, the J gene TRBJ2-5, with a weak D call TRBD2 (5 bases). The CDR3 sequence is 12 residues long. Germline assignment: CDR1 SGHNT and CDR2 YENEEA. V lost 1 base to trimming and J lost 7 bases, with 7 bases between them. This CDR3 is CASSLVGATQYF. The CDR3 DNA sequence: TGTGCCAGCAGCTTAGTGGGAGCGACCCAGTACTTC.

V and J are TRBV7-9 and TRBJ2-1; D remains unclear. CDR3 size: 10 residues. V lost 2 bases, J lost 10 bases, and 3 bases lay in between. In germline, CDR1 is SEHNR, CDR2 FQNEAQ (reference sequence). CDR3 residues: CASSLQEQFF. The CDR3 coding sequence is TGTGCCAGCAGCTTACAAGAGCAGTTCTTC. Combining the CDR3 with reference TRBV7-9 and TRBJ2-1 gives the whole variable domain DTGVSQNPRHKITKRGQNVTFRCDPISEHNRLYWYRQTLGQGPEFLTYFQNEAQLEKSRLLSDRFSAERPKGSFSTLEIQRTEQGDSAMYLCASSLQEQFFGPGTRLTVL.

The chain couples TRBV7-2 to TRBJ2-1; TRBD1 matches 7 bases. The CDR3 loop spans 14 amino acids. The V gene end was trimmed by 0 bases and the J gene end by 10 bases; junction bases not matched to a gene: 6. Germline CDR1 reads SGHTA; CDR2 reads FQGNSA. CDR3 sequence: CASSLAHRGKEQFF. CDR3 DNA sequence: TGTGCCAGCAGCTTAGCGCACAGGGGAAAGGAGCAGTTCTTC.

A word on this clone: The junction differs from germline at one of its ends, possibly a read error. The chain recombines TRBV7-2 with TRBJ2-3; 8 nucleotides match TRBD2. Germline V gene sequence: CDR1 SGHTA, CDR2 FQGNSA. The length of the CDR3 is 17 residues. The chain's CDR3 is CASSLARLAQSTDTQYF. DNA for the CDR3: TGTGCCAGCAGCCTAGCCAGACTAGCGCAAAGCACAGATACGCAGTATTTT.

The chain couples TRBV27 to TRBJ2-3, with TRBD2 identical over 13 bases. The V and J ends lost 6 bases and 0 bases, in that order; junction bases with no gene match: 6. This CDR3 has 17 amino acids. The germline V gene encodes CDR1 MNHEY and CDR2 SMNVEV (reference sequence). For the CDR3, the DNA is TGTGCCAGCAGAAGGACTAGCGGGAGTATTAGCACAGATACGCAGTATTTT. Translation: CASRRTSGSISTDTQYF.

The chain is built from TRBV28 and TRBJ1-1; D is perhaps TRBD1 (5 bases). Trimming removed 6 bases at V and 3 bases at J, with 11 bases between. There are 13 residues in the CDR3. The germline V gene encodes CDR1 MDHEN and CDR2 SYDVKM. CDR3 sequence reads: CASRAGGYTEAFF. In DNA, the CDR3 is TGTGCCAGCAGGGCTGGGGGGTACACTGAAGCTTTCTTT. The entire variable domain, with the rest obtained from reference TRBV28 and TRBJ1-1, is as follows: DVKVTQSSRYLVKRTGEKVFLECVQDMDHENMFWYRQDPGLGLRLIYFSYDVKMKEKGDIPEGYSVSREKKERFSLILESASTNQTSMYLCASRAGGYTEAFFGQGTRLTVV.